This TCR beta chain was found in a study of blood T cell repertoires in COVID-19. About the research overall: The origin of the acute and convalescent COVID-19 samples was the United States, Italy and Spain. The analysed material was cDNA or gDNA that came from T cells, B-cell-depleted T cells, or PBMCs.

The CDR3 consists of 13 residues. Germline V gene lookup returns CDR1 ENHRY and CDR2 SYGVKD. The V gene end was trimmed by 11 bases and the J gene end by 0 bases; junction bases not matched to a gene: 2. Authors' analysis steps: Estimated nucleated cell counts came from reference gene primer amplification. Repertoires were generated with immunoSEQ multiplex PCR, while TCRdb's copy carries only in-frame clones and drops some. That table is the source of V, J and clone size, and D and trimming were worked out from the DNA. The data contain fewer than 75,000 clones, about 88% of them singletons. Sequenced input: peripheral blood. The gene calls are TRBV10-3 and TRBJ2-3, with 10 nucleotides matching TRBD2. The clonotype was recovered from a man between 65 and 79 years old with acute or convalescent COVID-19. CDR3 sequence (DNA): TGTGCCCAAGCGGGGGGGAGCACAGATACGCAGTATTTT. It encodes CAQAGGSTDTQYF.